The 30 T cell receptor beta chains presented below share a single source sample, sequenced in a study of T cell repertoires in cytomegalovirus infection. These receptors' targets are unknown. Each CDR3 protein gets one entry after TCRdb re-called the reads with MiXCR. The data hold under 130,000 distinct CDR3 sequences, with under 50% observed a single time. The sample was CD8+ T cells from cultured PBMCs, taken from culture after CMV antigen stimulation. The receptors come from a human donor in good health (CMV status not recorded). Some clones in this sample may be carry-over from other donors' samples.

This clonotype was seen more than once but under ten times. This chain uses TRBV11-2 with TRBJ2-3; D call uncertain. This CDR3 comprises 18 residues. The germline CDR1 and CDR2 sequences are SGHAT and FQNNGV. V was cut by 2 bases and J by 1 base, with 19 bases left in between. The CDR3 DNA reads TGTGCCAGCAGCTTACTGGGCCACACCCCTGGGGGCACAGATACGCAGTATTTT. This encodes CASSLLGHTPGGTDTQYF.

This clonotype was seen ten or more times. J is TRBJ2-3 and V is TRBV7-3, with 9 bases identical to TRBD1. Germline V gene data show CDR1 as SGHTA and CDR2 as FQGTGA. The length of the CDR3 is 15 residues. Trimming removed 5 bases from V and 4 bases from J; junction bases left unmatched: 7. CDR3 sequence (DNA): TGTGCCAGCAGCGACACAGGGGGCCAAGCAGATACGCAGTATTTT. Translated: CASSDTGGQADTQYF. Using reference TRBV7-3 and TRBJ2-3 for the parts outside the CDR3, the full variable domain is GAGVSQTPSNKVTEKGKYVELRCDPISGHTALYWYRQSLGQGPEFLIYFQGTGAADDSGLPNDRFFAVRPEGSVSTLKIQRTERGDSAVYLCASSDTGGQADTQYFGPGTRLTVL.

This clonotype was found once. The rearrangement links TRBV29-1 to TRBJ2-7, with D hard to call. Deletions cut 4 bases from V and 0 bases from J, with 7 bases between. From germline, CDR1 is SQVTM and CDR2 ANQGSEA. CDR3 size: 12 residues. The CDR3 sequence is CSVGQSSYEQYF. DNA for the CDR3: TGCAGCGTTGGGCAGAGCTCCTACGAGCAGTACTTC.

The chain employs TRBV7-2 and TRBJ2-3; TRBD2 matches 8 bases. Germline CDR1 SGHTA, CDR2 FQGNSA. The V segment lost 8 bases and the J segment 0 bases; nucleotides outside the gene matches: 10. The CDR3 consists of 16 residues. CDR3: CASPPTSGPSTDTQYF. In DNA, the CDR3 is TGTGCCAGCCCGCCTACTAGCGGACCTAGCACAGATACGCAGTATTTT. The whole variable domain, filled in from reference TRBV7-2 and TRBJ2-3, reads GAGVSQSPSNKVTEKGKDVELRCDPISGHTALYWYRQSLGQGLEFLIYFQGNSAPDKSGLPSDRFSAERTGGSVSTLTIQRTQQEDSAVYLCASPPTSGPSTDTQYFGPGTRLTVL.

This clonotype showed up many times. The chain carries TRBV28 and TRBJ1-5; weak D call: TRBD1 (5 bases). The V end lost 3 bases, the J end lost 5 bases, and 14 bases lay between the germline ends. Germline V lookup: CDR1 MDHEN, CDR2 SYDVKM. The CDR3 runs to 15 residues. The CDR3 bases are TGTGCCAGCAGTTTGACCCCAGAGGGGCATCAGCCCCAGCATTTT. This gives the protein CASSLTPEGHQPQHF.

This chain joins TRBV29-1 and TRBJ1-5, with D unresolved. V dropped 6 bases and J dropped 4 bases, with 13 bases sitting between them. Per the germline V gene, CDR1 is SQVTM and CDR2 is ANQGSEA. The CDR3 loop spans 13 amino acids. The CDR3, as DNA: TGCAGCGTGGCGGTGCATTTTAATCAGCCCCAGCATTTT. This sequence encodes CSVAVHFNQPQHF.

The CDR3 region has the DNA TGTGCCAGTAGTGCCGACAATGAGCAGTTCTTC. Translated, it gives CASSADNEQFF. The rearrangement links TRBV19 to TRBJ2-1; D gene unclear. Germline CDR1 LNHDA, CDR2 SQIVND (reference sequence). The germline V and J ends were trimmed by 5 bases and 5 bases, with 4 bases remaining between them. This CDR3 comprises 11 residues. Full variable domain (rest looked up from reference TRBV19 and TRBJ2-1): DGGITQSPKYLFRKEGQNVTLSCEQNLNHDAMYWYRQDPGQGLRLIYYSQIVNDFQKGDIAEGYSVSREKKESFPLTVTSAQKNPTAFYLCASSADNEQFFGPGTRLTVL.

The chain joins TRBV14 to TRBJ2-7; D is ambiguous. Trimming shortened V by 5 bases and J by 3 bases, and 17 bases separated the two germline ends. This CDR3 is 15 amino acids long. The germline gives CDR1 SGHDN, CDR2 FVKESK. This CDR3 reads CASSLGSSAVYEQYF. DNA of the CDR3: TGTGCCAGCAGCTTGGGAAGTTCGGCGGTCTACGAGCAGTACTTC.

V is TRBV7-8 and J is TRBJ2-2, with 9 bases that match TRBD2. Trimming at V came to 5 bases and at J to 8 bases, leaving 6 bases not matched to a gene. This CDR3 has 14 amino acids. The germline gives CDR1 SGHVS, CDR2 FQNEAQ. In nucleotides, the CDR3 is TGTGCCAGCAGCCTCCAGGCGGGGGGGGGGGAGCTGTTTTTT. This encodes CASSLQAGGGELFF.

This clonotype was recorded a few times. The chain joins TRBV3-1 to TRBJ1-1; tentatively, D is TRBD1 (5 bases). Germline loops: CDR1 LGHDT, CDR2 YNNKEL (reference sequence). V was trimmed by 1 base and J by 5 bases, leaving 8 bases between them. The CDR3 totals 13 residues. The CDR3 loop reads CASSQVGETEAFF. In DNA form, the CDR3 reads TGTGCCAGCAGCCAAGTGGGGGAGACTGAAGCTTTCTTT.

This chain uses TRBV7-3 with TRBJ2-5; D unresolved. CDR1 SGHTA and CDR2 FQGTGA come from the germline V gene. This CDR3 contains 13 residues. The V end was cut by 6 bases, the J end by 0 bases, with 8 bases between. The CDR3 nucleotides are TGTGCCAGCAGTTCAGAGAACCAAGAGACCCAGTACTTC. It translates to CASSSENQETQYF.

This clonotype was observed at least ten times. J is TRBJ1-1 and V is TRBV6-5; perhaps TRBD1 as D (5 bases). The CDR3 is made up of 12 amino acids. Germline CDR1 MNHEY, CDR2 SVGAGI. V was clipped by 5 bases and J by 6 bases, with 10 bases between them. The CDR3 DNA sequence: TGTGCCAGCAGTCCTGACAGACCTGAAGCTTTCTTT. Amino acid sequence: CASSPDRPEAFF.

The CDR3 nucleotides are TGTGCCAGCAGTGGGACAGGGCATCCCTACGAGCAGTACTTC. Amino acids: CASSGTGHPYEQYF. V gene TRBV6-5 combines with J gene TRBJ2-7; TRBD1 aligns across 9 bases. The CDR3 runs 14 residues. The V gene end was trimmed by 5 bases and the J gene end by 2 bases; junction bases not matched to a gene: 4. CDR1 is MNHEY, CDR2 SVGAGI, per germline.

In this sample, this clonotype turned up a few times. A junction end diverges from the germline sequence, so it may reflect a read error. The chain uses TRBV11-1 and TRBJ2-1; D is unclear. CDR3 length: 13 amino acids. The V gene's germline CDR1 is SGHAT and CDR2 FQDESV (reference sequence). The CDR3 sequence is CASTLSVNNEQFF. CDR3 nucleotides: TGTGCCAGCACCTTATCAGTAAACAATGAGCAGTTCTTC.

J is TRBJ1-2 and V is TRBV7-8, with D possibly being TRBD1 (5 bases). Trimming left V 0 bases short and J 3 bases short, with 20 bases between. There are 18 residues in the CDR3. Looked up from germline, CDR1 is SGHVS and CDR2 is FQNEAQ. In DNA form, the CDR3 reads TGTGCCAGCAGCTTAGCGCAAACAGGTTACGATAAAGACTATGGCTACACCTTC. Residues: CASSLAQTGYDKDYGYTF.

This clonotype was counted only a few times. The chain is built from TRBV4-1 and TRBJ2-7, with D perhaps TRBD2 (5 bases). The V end lost 4 bases, the J end lost 6 bases, and 16 bases lay between the germline ends. This CDR3 contains 14 residues. Germline V gene data show CDR1 as MGHRA and CDR2 as YSYEKL. The CDR3 here is CASSRGRRVGEQYF. CDR3 sequence (DNA): TGCGCCAGCAGCCGAGGGAGAAGGGTTGGCGAGCAGTACTTC.

The gene calls are TRBV15 and TRBJ2-1, with D unclear. Germline values: CDR1 LNHNV, CDR2 YYDKDF (reference sequence). This CDR3 contains 12 residues. The ends were cut back, 3 bases at V and 9 bases at J, with 9 bases in the middle. The CDR3 loop reads CATSRDVVEQFF. CDR3 in DNA: TGTGCCACCAGCAGGGACGTAGTTGAGCAGTTCTTC.

The rearrangement links TRBV24-1 to TRBJ2-1; D gene ambiguous. Germline CDR1 KGHDR, CDR2 SFDVKD. The V end lost 1 base, the J end lost 9 bases, and 3 bases lay between the germline ends. The CDR3 runs to 11 residues. This CDR3 is CATSDFTEQFF. For the CDR3, the DNA is TGTGCCACCAGTGATTTTACTGAGCAGTTCTTC.

At least ten counts were recorded for this clonotype. This chain links TRBV12-3 or TRBV12-4 with TRBJ1-5, with D possibly being TRBD1 (5 bases). This CDR3 is built from 15 residues. V lost 6 bases to trimming and J lost 3 bases, with 15 bases between them. The CDR3 protein is CASSQLTGYNQPQHF. CDR3 sequence (DNA): TGTGCCAGCAGCCAGCTCACAGGATACAATCAGCCCCAGCATTTT.

This chain links TRBV28 with TRBJ2-5; TRBD1 matches at 8 bases. V was clipped by 3 bases and J by 7 bases; unmatched bases: 7. CDR1 and CDR2 from the germline V gene are MDHEN and SYDVKM. The CDR3 sequence is 14 residues long. This CDR3 reads CASSLAAQGATQYF. As DNA, the CDR3 is TGTGCCAGCAGTTTGGCGGCCCAGGGGGCGACCCAGTACTTC.

This chain links TRBV7-9 with TRBJ2-3, with 7 bases matching TRBD2. V lost 5 bases to trimming and J lost 0 bases; unmatched junction nucleotides: 8. CDR1 is SEHNR, CDR2 FQNEAQ, per germline (reference sequence). The CDR3 loop spans 16 amino acids. The CDR3 sequence: CASSRQTSQSTDTQYF. The CDR3 nucleotides are TGTGCCAGCAGCCGCCAGACTAGCCAAAGCACAGATACGCAGTATTTT.

This chain connects TRBV4-1 to TRBJ1-3; D unclear. Per germline, CDR1 MGHRA and CDR2 YSYEKL. This CDR3 is 15 amino acids long. V was cut by 0 bases and J by 1 base, with 7 bases left in between. CDR3 residues: CASSQDAGSGNTIYF. Written as DNA, the CDR3 is TGCGCCAGCAGCCAAGATGCTGGGTCTGGAAACACCATATATTTT.

The gene calls are TRBV7-9 and TRBJ2-1, with D possibly TRBD2 on 7 matching bases. Germline V gene lookup returns CDR1 SEHNR and CDR2 FQNEAQ (reference sequence). The CDR3 is 15 amino acids. The V end lost 4 bases, the J end lost 7 bases, and 17 bases lay between the germline ends. The chain's CDR3 is CASSSPGGAGNEQFF. CDR3 DNA sequence: TGTGCCAGCAGCTCACCGGGGGGCGCGGGTAATGAGCAGTTCTTC.

This clonotype was detected only once. The V call is TRBV27, the J call TRBJ2-3; tentatively, D is TRBD1 (5 bases). The V gene lost 3 bases and the J gene lost 5 bases, with 9 bases spanning the gap. CDR1 is MNHEY and CDR2 is SMNVEV in the germline V gene (reference sequence). The CDR3 has 13 residues. The CDR3 loop is CASSFQGQDTQYF. CDR3 bases: TGTGCCAGCAGTTTCCAGGGTCAAGATACGCAGTATTTT.

The sample holds a few counts of this clonotype. V gene TRBV2 combines with J gene TRBJ1-1, with TRBD1 matching 7 bases. The germline V gene has CDR1 SNHLY and CDR2 FYNNEI. CDR3 length: 16 amino acids. Losses at the gene ends were 1 base for V and 3 bases for J; bases not matched to a gene: 8. The CDR3 nucleotides read TGTGCCAGCAGTGAAGGGAGGCAGGGGGGGTACACTGAAGCTTTCTTT. Protein product: CASSEGRQGGYTEAFF.

This clonotype was detected a few times. The chain employs TRBV12-3 or TRBV12-4 and TRBJ2-3, with unresolved D. The CDR3 length is 12 residues. The V end was cut by 5 bases, the J end by 6 bases, with 9 bases between. CDR3 sequence (DNA): TGTGCCAGCAGTCACTTATCTGATACGCAGTATTTT. It is translated as CASSHLSDTQYF.

This clonotype was seen a handful of times. The genes are TRBV24-1 and TRBJ2-1; TRBD2 aligns across 9 bases. Per the germline V gene, CDR1 is KGHDR and CDR2 is SFDVKD. Trimming removed 4 bases from V and 6 bases from J; junction bases left unmatched: 3. The length of the CDR3 is 14 residues. The CDR3 here is CATSEGSGGNEQFF. CDR3 bases: TGTGCCACCAGTGAAGGTAGCGGGGGCAATGAGCAGTTCTTC.

This clonotype was recorded at least ten times. The chain links TRBV19 to TRBJ2-1; D is uncertain. Trimming left V 3 bases short and J 0 bases short, with 9 bases between. This CDR3 contains 15 residues. Germline-derived CDR1 and CDR2 are LNHDA and SQIVND (reference sequence). Written as DNA, the CDR3 is TGTGCCAGTAGTATCCTGTCGAGCTCCTACAATGAGCAGTTCTTC. It codes for CASSILSSSYNEQFF.

The rearrangement links TRBV19 to TRBJ2-5, with TRBD2 identical over 8 bases. V lost 0 bases, J lost 3 bases, and 9 bases stayed unmatched. Germline CDR1 and CDR2: LNHDA and SQIVND (reference sequence). This CDR3 spans 17 amino acids. The CDR3 coding sequence is TGTGCCAGTAGTATAGAGTTCGGGAGTAGCGGGGAAGAGACCCAGTACTTC. It encodes CASSIEFGSSGEETQYF.

In this sample, this clonotype turned up a few times. V usage is TRBV7-2 and J usage is TRBJ1-1; D is ambiguous. Trimming removed 1 base at V and 1 base at J, with 4 bases between. Germline values: CDR1 SGHTA, CDR2 FQGNSA. The CDR3 consists of 13 residues. CDR3 coding DNA: TGTGCCAGCAGCTTAGTTACGAACACTGAAGCTTTCTTT. This codes for CASSLVTNTEAFF.